The 5 T cell receptor beta chains presented below share a single source sample, sequenced in a study of blood T cell repertoires in COVID-19. The repertoire was sequenced with immunoSEQ multiplex PCR; TCRdb's copy has only in-frame clones and lacks some. The table lists about 160,000 clones, around 80% of them singletons. The material sequenced was peripheral blood. Receptors originate from a man aged 60-69 years with active or convalescent COVID-19.

This clone is labeled as medium-sized (0.01 to 0.1%). The CDR3 nucleotides read TGTGCCAGCAGCGCCACAGGGATTCAGCCCCAGCATTTT. As protein: CASSATGIQPQHF. The chain has TRBV7-8 and TRBJ1-5; maybe TRBD1 (6 bases). The ends were cut back, 5 bases at V and 6 bases at J, with 11 bases in the middle. CDR1 SGHVS and CDR2 FQNEAQ come from the germline V gene. The CDR3 extends over 13 amino acids.

J is TRBJ1-4 and V is TRBV2, with TRBD1 matching over 8 bases. CDR1 is SNHLY, CDR2 FYNNEI, per germline. This CDR3 region has 15 residues. The J segment lost 7 bases and the V segment lost 4 bases, leaving 8 bases of the junction unmatched. The CDR3 loop reads CASSAPTGGGEKLFF. CDR3 in DNA: TGTGCCAGCAGTGCGCCTACAGGGGGAGGTGAAAAACTGTTTTTT.

V gene TRBV27 combines with J gene TRBJ1-2, with 7 bases fitting TRBD1. The CDR3 has 15 amino acids. J lost 2 bases, V lost 8 bases, and 11 bases had no gene match. Germline CDR1 MNHEY, CDR2 SMNVEV (reference sequence). The CDR3 nucleotides are TGTGCCAGCGCTATCGCCAGACAGGGAAACTATGGCTACACCTTC. This codes for CASAIARQGNYGYTF.

The V gene is TRBV11-3, the J gene TRBJ2-2; D unclear. V lost 1 base to trimming and J lost 6 bases, with 9 bases between them. This CDR3 is built from 14 residues. Germline assignment: CDR1 SGHNT and CDR2 YENEEA. CDR3: CASSLGIAAGELFF. The CDR3 DNA reads TGTGCCAGCAGCTTAGGAATCGCGGCCGGGGAGCTGTTTTTT.

Only a few counts were recorded for this clone. The genes are TRBV27 and TRBJ1-5; 8 nucleotides line up with TRBD1. The CDR3 is 16 residues long. Germline loops: CDR1 MNHEY, CDR2 SMNVEV (reference sequence). V lost 2 bases, J lost 5 bases, and 8 bases stayed unmatched. The CDR3 is CASSLVRQGRYQPQHF. The CDR3 region has the DNA TGTGCCAGCAGTTTAGTAAGACAGGGGCGTTATCAGCCCCAGCATTTT.